These T cell receptor beta chains were read from a single sample in a study of T cell responses to AZD1222 COVID-19 vaccine. The protocol was immunoSEQ multiplex PCR, while the TCRdb copy is restricted to in-frame clones and leaves out a portion. The sample consists of roughly 160,000 clones, 91% of them appearing once. This specimen consisted of peripheral blood, obtained on day 0 of AZD1222 vaccination. Receptors were obtained from an adult in good health. The conserved cysteine and the conserved F or W are not part of the CDR3 here. Size is omitted from some rows. Given values are once, few, many or a class for expanded clones.

once,TRBV28,TRBJ1-1,ASSLYRDRGSPEAF
NA,TRBV2,TRBJ1-1,ASSEAMNTEAF
NA,TRBV9,TRBJ1-2,ASSVGTGRINGYT
NA,TRBV19,TRBJ1-3,ATIQRLLSGNTIY
NA,TRBV6-5,TRBJ1-2,ASSQNRGQGKGYT
NA,TRBV29-1,TRBJ1-2,SGETGYGYT
NA,TRBV5-5,TRBJ2-7,ASSLELSPGGYEQY
NA,TRBV7-6,TRBJ2-2,ASSLTGLAANTGELF
NA,TRBV14,TRBJ1-2,ASSQDFVGDGYT
NA,TRBV6-2/TRBV6-3,TRBJ1-5,ASSRIQNQPQH
NA,TRBV4-3,TRBJ1-1,ASSINRRGLTEAF
NA,TRBV6-5,TRBJ2-3,ASSYSGDTQY
NA,TRBV19,TRBJ2-3,ASTRSGGPTDTQY